The 27 T cell receptor beta chains below all came from one sample that was sequenced in a study of CXCR3-negative and CXCR3-positive naive CD8 T cells. Antigens of these TCRs are unknown. Study-wide results and limits: Relative to CXCR3-negative naive cells, CXCR3-positive naive cells had more hydrophobic TRB CDR3s.

With UMI labels, 5' RACE was used to prepare the TRB cDNA libraries. TCRdb re-analyzed the 5' RACE reads; it lists each CDR3 protein once, without DNA. The sample includes about 150,000 distinct CDR3 sequences. The sequencing input was naive CXCR3+ CD8+ T cells from blood. Subset noted: CD45RO-CCR7+CD27+CD95- naive CD8+ T cells expressing CXCR3 (TNR3+). Every receptor here comes from a human donor in good health. Some clones in this sample may be carry-over from other donors' samples.

V gene TRBV29-1 combines with J gene TRBJ1-2. The germline CDR1 and CDR2 sequences are SQVTM and ANQGSEA. The CDR3 consists of 12 residues. The CDR3 reads CSVPSGLGGYTF.

The chain employs TRBV12-3 or TRBV12-4 and TRBJ1-3. CDR3 size: 12 residues. CDR3 in amino acids: CASSLAGPPIYF.

V usage is TRBV11-3 and J usage is TRBJ2-2; absent DNA, TCRdb's TRBD2 call cannot be checked. The germline CDR1 and CDR2 sequences are SGHNT and YENEEA. The CDR3 runs to 15 residues. The CDR3 protein is CASSSNQGGTGELFF.

The chain is built from TRBV6-5 and TRBJ2-7; there is no DNA to check the TCRdb D call of TRBD2. CDR3 length: 14 amino acids. In germline, CDR1 is MNHEY, CDR2 SVGAGI. CDR3: CASSYVGGGSEQYF.

The chain carries TRBV20-1 and TRBJ2-7; TCRdb's D call, TRBD1, is unchecked because there is no DNA. CDR3 length: 15 residues. CDR1 and CDR2 (germline): DFQATT, SNEGSKA (reference sequence). The CDR3 here is CSALGTRNLAWEQYF.

The chain recombines TRBV5-1 with TRBJ1-2. CDR3 length equals 13 residues. Germline V lookup: CDR1 SGHRS, CDR2 YFSETQ. The CDR3 loop reads CASTAPGLYGYTF.

The V call is TRBV20-1, the J call TRBJ2-3; the TCRdb D gene call, TRBD2, has no DNA to confirm it. The CDR3 has 17 amino acids. Germline V gives CDR1 DFQATT, CDR2 SNEGSKA (reference sequence). The CDR3 region is CSARTSGEKPVTDTQYF.

J is TRBJ1-6 and V is TRBV7-3. Germline V gives CDR1 SGHTA, CDR2 FQGTGA. CDR3 length equals 15 residues. The CDR3 loop is CASSPTGPSASPLHF.

This chain links TRBV5-6 with TRBJ2-7; TCRdb lists TRBD1, though no DNA is available to test this call. This CDR3 spans 15 amino acids. Germline loops: CDR1 SGHDT, CDR2 YYEEEE. CDR3 region: CASSWGSSPKGEQYF.

The chain combines TRBV20-1 with TRBJ2-4; no DNA is available, so the TRBD2 call from TCRdb remains unchecked. The CDR3 loop spans 17 amino acids. CDR1 DFQATT and CDR2 SNEGSKA come from the germline V gene (reference sequence). The chain's CDR3 is CSARDGPAVGAKNIQYF.

The CDR3 reads CASSLLAKYNEQFF. The V and J genes are TRBV28 and TRBJ2-1; TCRdb reports TRBD2, a call that lacks DNA to check it against. Germline loops: CDR1 MDHEN, CDR2 SYDVKM. The CDR3 has 14 amino acids.

The rearrangement joins TRBV6-6 to TRBJ1-1; the D gene TCRdb calls, TRBD1, cannot be checked with no DNA. Per germline, CDR1 MNHNY and CDR2 SVGAGI (reference sequence). The CDR3 runs to 14 residues. The CDR3 sequence: CASSYTGSGSEAFF.

This rearrangement joins TRBV4-2 to TRBJ1-2; checking the TCRdb D call of TRBD1 is not possible without DNA. The CDR3 sequence is 18 residues long. CDR1 and CDR2 from the germline V gene are LGHNA and YNFKEQ. The CDR3 region is CASSQDLYSSGLNDGYTF.

This chain links TRBV28 with TRBJ2-7; there is no DNA to check the TCRdb D call of TRBD2. There are 19 residues in the CDR3. The germline gives CDR1 MDHEN, CDR2 SYDVKM. The CDR3 spells CASSTKWTSGSAGSYEQYF.

V usage is TRBV6-2 or TRBV6-3 and J usage is TRBJ2-2; the TRBD1 assignment by TCRdb is unverifiable without DNA. The CDR3 length is 13 residues. CDR1 MNHEY and CDR2 SVGEGT come from the germline V gene. CDR3 protein: CASSPGNFGELFF.

The chain employs TRBV27 and TRBJ2-3; the D call from TCRdb, TRBD1, cannot be confirmed without DNA. The CDR3 covers 17 residues. Germline CDR1 reads MNHEY; CDR2 reads SMNVEV (reference sequence). CDR3 loop: CASSSGVQFTSTDTQYF.

The chain couples TRBV21-1 to TRBJ2-3; checking the TCRdb D call of TRBD1 is not possible without DNA. TRBV21-1 constitutes a pseudogene. The CDR3 consists of 20 residues. The CDR3: CASSKTGTVGGSQGGDTQYF.

This chain connects TRBV7-9 to TRBJ2-2. The CDR3 loop spans 15 amino acids. CDR1 is SEHNR and CDR2 is FQNEAQ in the germline V gene (reference sequence). The CDR3 loop reads CASSQGPTNTGELFF.

The chain combines TRBV11-3 with TRBJ2-1; TCRdb names TRBD1, which stays unverified in the absence of DNA. CDR1 and CDR2 (germline): SGHNT, YENEEA. CDR3 length: 16 residues. The CDR3 is CASSLGGDRVRNEQFF.

The chain's CDR3 is CASSLGMNTEAFF. This chain uses TRBV5-1 with TRBJ1-1. Germline V lookup: CDR1 SGHRS, CDR2 YFSETQ. The CDR3 spans 13 residues. Full variable domain (remainder filled in from reference TRBV5-1 and TRBJ1-1): KAGVTQTPRYLIKTRGQQVTLSCSPISGHRSVSWYQQTPGQGLQFLFEYFSETQRNKGNFPGRFSGRQFSNSRSEMNVSTLELGDSALYLCASSLGMNTEAFFGQGTRLTVV.

The chain employs TRBV10-3 and TRBJ2-7; TCRdb returns TRBD1, unconfirmable since there is no DNA. Germline loops: CDR1 ENHRY, CDR2 SYGVKD. The CDR3 is made up of 12 amino acids. The CDR3 here is CAIRDGSYEQYF.

The chain joins TRBV7-9 to TRBJ1-1; the D gene TCRdb calls, TRBD1, cannot be checked with no DNA. This CDR3 is built from 14 residues. Germline assignment: CDR1 SEHNR and CDR2 FQNEAQ (reference sequence). CDR3 residues: CASSSGQGYTEAFF.

This chain joins TRBV5-1 and TRBJ2-2; with no DNA, the TCRdb D assignment of TRBD2 cannot be verified. This CDR3 spans 18 amino acids. Germline assignment: CDR1 SGHRS and CDR2 YFSETQ. The CDR3 sequence: CASSLVLYTAKGTGELFF.

The V call is TRBV4-1, the J call TRBJ1-2. Germline V gene data show CDR1 as MGHRA and CDR2 as YSYEKL. The CDR3 runs 11 residues. CDR3 amino acids: CASQASYGYTF.

The V call is TRBV21-1, the J call TRBJ1-1; checking the TCRdb D call of TRBD1 is not possible without DNA. TRBV21-1 counts as a pseudogene. This CDR3 comprises 17 residues. The CDR3 here is CASSKVRGRTENTEAFF.

The rearrangement uses TRBV30 and TRBJ2-1; with no DNA, the TCRdb D assignment of TRBD2 cannot be verified. CDR3 size: 13 residues. The germline V gene has CDR1 GTSNPN and CDR2 SVGIG (reference sequence). The CDR3 reads CAWRQRTYNEQFF.

The rearrangement joins TRBV10-3 to TRBJ2-7; the TCRdb call, TRBD1, lacks DNA for checking. Germline CDR1 reads ENHRY; CDR2 reads SYGVKD. CDR3 size: 13 residues. The CDR3 sequence: CAISDRDFYEQYF.